These T cell receptor beta chains were read from a single sample in a study of control samples from healthy donors and cancer patients. Some clones are missing from TCRdb's copy, which holds only in-frame ones; the method was immunoSEQ multiplex PCR. The repertoire holds some 20,000 clones, with approximately 89% as singletons. Sequencing was performed on PBMCs. The receptors originated from a man aged 60 to 75 with head and neck cancer. Both conserved end residues are part of each CDR3. The D gene is left open where the match is weak. Clone size, where shown, is once, few, many, or a class for clones that have expanded.

V gene: TRBV4-1; J gene: TRBJ2-7; D gene: NA; clone size: NA; CDR3 length: 15; CDR3 DNA: TGCGCCAGCAGCCAAGAGTGGGACATCCCCTACGAGCAGTACTTC; CDR3 protein: CASSQEWDIPYEQYF
V gene: TRBV7-9; J gene: TRBJ2-5; D gene: NA; clone size: NA; CDR3 length: 14; CDR3 DNA: TGTGCCAGCAGCTTTGGTGGAGGGGGTGAGACCCAGTACTTC; CDR3 protein: CASSFGGGGETQYF
V gene: TRBV2; J gene: TRBJ2-1; D gene: TRBD1; clone size: NA; CDR3 length: 18; CDR3 DNA: TGTGCCAGCAGTCCAATCGAGTATGGGACAGGGAGGTACAATGAGCAGTTCTTC; CDR3 protein: CASSPIEYGTGRYNEQFF
V gene: TRBV27; J gene: TRBJ2-7; D gene: NA; clone size: NA; CDR3 length: 14; CDR3 DNA: TGTGCCAGCAGTCCCCTGGACAGTCTTAACGAGCAGTACTTC; CDR3 protein: CASSPLDSLNEQYF
V gene: TRBV11-2; J gene: TRBJ2-5; D gene: NA; clone size: NA; CDR3 length: 15; CDR3 DNA: TGTGCCAGCAGCTTAGGAGGGACCTTAGGGGAGACTCAGTACTTC; CDR3 protein: CASSLGGTLGETQYF
V gene: TRBV19; J gene: TRBJ2-2; D gene: NA; clone size: few; CDR3 length: 14; CDR3 DNA: TGTGCCAGTAGTGCAGCTCGAGAGACCGGGGAGCTGTTTTTT; CDR3 protein: CASSAARETGELFF
V gene: TRBV5-6; J gene: TRBJ1-2; D gene: NA; clone size: NA; CDR3 length: 17; CDR3 DNA: TGTGCCAGCAGCTTGGTAGGAAGGGCCCGACTTAACTATGGCTACACCTTC; CDR3 protein: CASSLVGRARLNYGYTF
V gene: TRBV6-5; J gene: TRBJ2-1; D gene: TRBD2; clone size: NA; CDR3 length: 14; CDR3 DNA: TGTGCCAGCAGCCTTAGCGGGAGATGGGGTGAGCAGTTCTTC; CDR3 protein: CASSLSGRWGEQFF
V gene: TRBV29-1; J gene: TRBJ1-2; D gene: NA; clone size: NA; CDR3 length: 13; CDR3 DNA: TGCAGCGTTGTCCCCGAGCCGGGCTATGGCTACACCTTC; CDR3 protein: CSVVPEPGYGYTF
V gene: TRBV19; J gene: TRBJ2-7; D gene: TRBD1; clone size: NA; CDR3 length: 14; CDR3 DNA: TGTGCCAGTAGTTGGGGGACAGGGATCTACGAGCAGTACTTC; CDR3 protein: CASSWGTGIYEQYF
V gene: TRBV10-3; J gene: TRBJ2-2; D gene: NA; clone size: NA; CDR3 length: 14; CDR3 DNA: TGTGCCACCTCCGGGACGGCGAACACCGGGGAGCTGTTTTTT; CDR3 protein: CATSGTANTGELFF
V gene: TRBV30; J gene: TRBJ1-1; D gene: NA; clone size: NA; CDR3 length: 13; CDR3 DNA: TGTGCCTGGACTCCCACGGTGAACACTGAAGCTTTCTTT; CDR3 protein: CAWTPTVNTEAFF
V gene: TRBV27; J gene: TRBJ1-5; D gene: NA; clone size: few; CDR3 length: 14; CDR3 DNA: TGTGCCAGCAGTTTATTGGGTCCAGATCAGCCCCAGCATTTT; CDR3 protein: CASSLLGPDQPQHF
V gene: TRBV27; J gene: TRBJ1-4; D gene: TRBD1; clone size: NA; CDR3 length: 14; CDR3 DNA: TGTGCCAGCAGTCCCACAGGGGACAATGAAAAACTGTTTTTT; CDR3 protein: CASSPTGDNEKLFF
V gene: TRBV5-4; J gene: TRBJ1-3; D gene: TRBD1; clone size: few; CDR3 length: 15; CDR3 DNA: TGTGCCAGCAGCTTGGAGGGGGCGAGGGGAAACACCATATATTTT; CDR3 protein: CASSLEGARGNTIYF
V gene: TRBV19; J gene: TRBJ2-2; D gene: NA; clone size: few; CDR3 length: 15; CDR3 DNA: TGTGCCAGTACCTCCCGGGGGGCCGACACCGGGGAGCTGTTTTTT; CDR3 protein: CASTSRGADTGELFF
V gene: TRBV3-1/TRBV3-2; J gene: TRBJ1-1; D gene: NA; clone size: NA; CDR3 length: 16; CDR3 DNA: TGTGCCAGCAGCCAAGGGCGGGAGGGGCGAGACACTGAAGCTTTCTTT; CDR3 protein: CASSQGREGRDTEAFF
V gene: TRBV6-1; J gene: TRBJ1-2; D gene: NA; clone size: NA; CDR3 length: 14; CDR3 DNA: TGTGCCAGCAGTGAGAATGGACAGTTCTATGGCTACACCTTC; CDR3 protein: CASSENGQFYGYTF
V gene: TRBV3-1/TRBV3-2; J gene: TRBJ1-6; D gene: TRBD1; clone size: NA; CDR3 length: 17; CDR3 DNA: TGTGCCAGCAGCCAAGTTTTAAGACAGGGGGTCGGTTCACCCCTCCACTTT; CDR3 protein: CASSQVLRQGVGSPLHF
V gene: TRBV11-3; J gene: TRBJ2-1; D gene: TRBD2; clone size: NA; CDR3 length: 15; CDR3 DNA: TGTGCCAGCAGCTTAGCAGCGGGGTCCTACAATGAGCAGTTCTTC; CDR3 protein: CASSLAAGSYNEQFF
V gene: TRBV19; J gene: TRBJ1-2; D gene: TRBD1; clone size: few; CDR3 length: 13; CDR3 DNA: TGTGCCAGTGGAGACAGGGACTCCTATGGCTACACCTTC; CDR3 protein: CASGDRDSYGYTF
V gene: TRBV2; J gene: TRBJ1-1; D gene: NA; clone size: NA; CDR3 length: 15; CDR3 DNA: TGTGCCAGCAGTGAAATGGGGGGGGGAGACACTGAAGCTTTCTTT; CDR3 protein: CASSEMGGGDTEAFF
V gene: TRBV30; J gene: TRBJ2-1; D gene: NA; clone size: NA; CDR3 length: 13; CDR3 DNA: TGTGCCTGGAGTGTAGGCACCTACAATGAGCAGTTCTTC; CDR3 protein: CAWSVGTYNEQFF
V gene: TRBV2; J gene: TRBJ2-1; D gene: NA; clone size: NA; CDR3 length: 14; CDR3 DNA: TGTGCCAGCAGTGAGCTTGCGGGAATGAATGAGCAGTTCTTC; CDR3 protein: CASSELAGMNEQFF
V gene: TRBV21-1; J gene: TRBJ2-7; D gene: NA; clone size: NA; CDR3 length: 16; CDR3 DNA: TGTGCCAGCACCTCACCCGAGGGGGGCCCACCCTACGAGCAGTACTTC; CDR3 protein: CASTSPEGGPPYEQYF
V gene: TRBV30; J gene: TRBJ2-7; D gene: TRBD2; clone size: few; CDR3 length: 14; CDR3 DNA: TGTGCCTGGAGAACTGTAGCGGGGTCCTACGAGCAGTACTTC; CDR3 protein: CAWRTVAGSYEQYF
V gene: TRBV4-1; J gene: TRBJ2-7; D gene: NA; clone size: once; CDR3 length: 14; CDR3 DNA: TGCGCCAGCAGCCTGGGACCGCTATCCGACGAGCAGTACTTC; CDR3 protein: CASSLGPLSDEQYF
V gene: TRBV6-6; J gene: TRBJ2-1; D gene: NA; clone size: NA; CDR3 length: 11; CDR3 DNA: TGTGCCAGCAGTTATGAGCGACTACAGTTCTTC; CDR3 protein: CASSYERLQFF
V gene: TRBV5-1; J gene: TRBJ2-1; D gene: NA; clone size: NA; CDR3 length: 16; CDR3 DNA: TGCGCCAGCAGCTTCCGGGACTTCGCTTCCTACAATGAGCAGTTCTTC; CDR3 protein: CASSFRDFASYNEQFF
V gene: TRBV19; J gene: TRBJ1-1; D gene: NA; clone size: NA; CDR3 length: 15; CDR3 DNA: TGTGCCAGTAAGTTACGAGGCAGCTCGAACACTGAAGCTTTCTTT; CDR3 protein: CASKLRGSSNTEAFF
V gene: TRBV25-1; J gene: TRBJ2-3; D gene: NA; clone size: NA; CDR3 length: 12; CDR3 DNA: TGTGCCAGCAGTGAATCCATAGATACGCAGTATTTT; CDR3 protein: CASSESIDTQYF
V gene: TRBV7-3; J gene: TRBJ2-2; D gene: TRBD2; clone size: NA; CDR3 length: 19; CDR3 DNA: TGTGCCAGCAGCCCAAGTGGTAGCGGGAGCCTGCGAAACTACGGGGAGCTGTTTTTT; CDR3 protein: CASSPSGSGSLRNYGELFF
V gene: TRBV5-1; J gene: TRBJ1-1; D gene: NA; clone size: few; CDR3 length: 13; CDR3 DNA: TGCGCCAGCGCCCCGGTTTCGAACACTGAAGCTTTCTTT; CDR3 protein: CASAPVSNTEAFF
V gene: TRBV7-8; J gene: TRBJ1-4; D gene: NA; clone size: NA; CDR3 length: 16; CDR3 DNA: TGTGCCAGCAGCCCCCAAGGGAGCTCAACTAATGAAAAACTGTTTTTT; CDR3 protein: CASSPQGSSTNEKLFF